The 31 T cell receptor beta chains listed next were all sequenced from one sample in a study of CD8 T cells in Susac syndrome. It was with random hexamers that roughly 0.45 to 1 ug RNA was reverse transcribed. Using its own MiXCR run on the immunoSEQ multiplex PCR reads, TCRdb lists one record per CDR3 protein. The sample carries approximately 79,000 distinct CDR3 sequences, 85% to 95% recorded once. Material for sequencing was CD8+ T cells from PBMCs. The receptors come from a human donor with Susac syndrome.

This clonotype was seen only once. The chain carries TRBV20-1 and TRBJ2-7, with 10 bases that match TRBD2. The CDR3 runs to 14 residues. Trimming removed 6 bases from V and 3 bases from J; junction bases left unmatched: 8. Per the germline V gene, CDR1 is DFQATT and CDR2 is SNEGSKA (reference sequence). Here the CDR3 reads CSAKLAGLHYEQYF. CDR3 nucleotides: TGCAGTGCCAAACTAGCGGGACTCCACTACGAGCAGTACTTC.

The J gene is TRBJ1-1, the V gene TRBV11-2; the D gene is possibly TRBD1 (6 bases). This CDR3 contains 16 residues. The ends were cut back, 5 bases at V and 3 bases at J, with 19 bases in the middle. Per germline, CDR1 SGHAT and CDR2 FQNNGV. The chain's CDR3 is CASSTRNTPGDTEAFF. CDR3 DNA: TGTGCCAGCAGCACGAGAAATACCCCAGGGGACACTGAAGCTTTCTTT.

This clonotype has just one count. The CDR3 nucleotides read TGTGCCAGCAGCCCTAGCCTTGGGAGGAACTATGGCTACACCTTC. Translated: CASSPSLGRNYGYTF. This chain connects TRBV3-1 to TRBJ1-2; no definite D call. This CDR3 region has 15 residues. Germline V gene data show CDR1 as LGHDT and CDR2 as YNNKEL (reference sequence). The germline V and J ends were trimmed by 4 bases and 2 bases, with 14 bases remaining between them. Full variable domain (missing parts from reference TRBV3-1 and TRBJ1-2): DTAVSQTPKYLVTQMGNDKSIKCEQNLGHDTMYWYKQDSKKFLKIMFSYNNKELIINETVPNRFSPKSPDKAHLNLHINSLELGDSAVYFCASSPSLGRNYGYTFGSGTRLTVV.

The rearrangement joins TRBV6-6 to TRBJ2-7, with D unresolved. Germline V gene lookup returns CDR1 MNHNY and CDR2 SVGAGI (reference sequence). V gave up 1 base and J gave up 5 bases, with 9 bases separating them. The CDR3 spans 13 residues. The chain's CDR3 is CASSYLEVHEQYF. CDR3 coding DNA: TGTGCCAGCAGTTACTTGGAAGTACACGAGCAGTACTTC.

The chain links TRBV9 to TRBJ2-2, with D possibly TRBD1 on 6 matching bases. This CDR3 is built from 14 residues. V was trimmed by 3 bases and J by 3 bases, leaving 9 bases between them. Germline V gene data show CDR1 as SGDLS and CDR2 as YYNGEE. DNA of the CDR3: TGTGCCAGCAGCGCGTACAGGGACACCGGGGAGCTGTTTTTT. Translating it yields CASSAYRDTGELFF.

The CDR3 DNA reads as TGTGCCACCACGGGACAGGACAACACAGATACGCAGTATTTT. Translated, it gives CATTGQDNTDTQYF. The chain employs TRBV10-3 and TRBJ2-3; 8 bases fit TRBD1. CDR3 length: 14 amino acids. Trimming at V came to 10 bases and at J to 2 bases, leaving 8 bases not matched to a gene. Germline assignment: CDR1 ENHRY and CDR2 SYGVKD.

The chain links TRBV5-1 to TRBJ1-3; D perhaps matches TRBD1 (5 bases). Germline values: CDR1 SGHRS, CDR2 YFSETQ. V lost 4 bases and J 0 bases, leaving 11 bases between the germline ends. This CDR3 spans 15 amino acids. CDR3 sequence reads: CASSTGENSGNTIYF. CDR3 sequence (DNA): TGCGCCAGCAGCACGGGGGAGAACTCTGGAAACACCATATATTTT.

CDR3 sequence: CASSADRLTDTQYF. The CDR3 coding sequence is TGCGCCAGCAGCGCCGACAGGCTCACAGATACGCAGTATTTT. V is TRBV5-1 and J is TRBJ2-3, with D maybe TRBD1 (6 bases). CDR3 size: 14 residues. With 4 bases removed from V and 2 bases from J, the gap between germline ends came to 11 bases. Germline values: CDR1 SGHRS, CDR2 YFSETQ.

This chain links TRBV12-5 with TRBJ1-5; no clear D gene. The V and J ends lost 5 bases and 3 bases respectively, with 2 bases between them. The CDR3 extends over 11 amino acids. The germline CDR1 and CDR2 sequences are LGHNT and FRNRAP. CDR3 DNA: TGTGCTAGTGGTCCCAATCAGCCCCAGCATTTT. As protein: CASGPNQPQHF. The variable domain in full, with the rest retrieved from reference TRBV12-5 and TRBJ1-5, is DARVTQTPRHKVTEMGQEVTMRCQPILGHNTVFWYRQTMMQGLELLAYFRNRAPLDDSGMPKDRFSAEMPDATLATLKIQPSEPRDSAVYFCASGPNQPQHFGDGTRLSIL.

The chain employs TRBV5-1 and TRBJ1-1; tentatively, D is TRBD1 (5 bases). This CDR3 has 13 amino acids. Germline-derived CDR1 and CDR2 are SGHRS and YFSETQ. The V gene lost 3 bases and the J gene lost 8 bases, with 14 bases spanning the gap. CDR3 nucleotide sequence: TGCGCCAGCAGCTGGACGGGACCTGGGGAAGCTTTCTTT. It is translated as CASSWTGPGEAFF.

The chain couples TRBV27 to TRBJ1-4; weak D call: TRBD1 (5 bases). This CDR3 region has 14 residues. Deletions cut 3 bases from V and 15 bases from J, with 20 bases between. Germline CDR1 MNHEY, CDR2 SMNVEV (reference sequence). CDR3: CASSFLSQAANLFF. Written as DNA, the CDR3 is TGTGCCAGCAGTTTTCTGTCACAGGCCGCCAATTTGTTTTTT.

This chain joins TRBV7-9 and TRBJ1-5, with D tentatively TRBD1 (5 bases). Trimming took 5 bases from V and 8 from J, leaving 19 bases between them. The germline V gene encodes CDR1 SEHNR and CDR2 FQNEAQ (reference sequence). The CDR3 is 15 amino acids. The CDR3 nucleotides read TGTGCCAGCAGCCTCGGGACCCAGGGAAGGGAGCCCCAGCATTTT. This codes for CASSLGTQGREPQHF.

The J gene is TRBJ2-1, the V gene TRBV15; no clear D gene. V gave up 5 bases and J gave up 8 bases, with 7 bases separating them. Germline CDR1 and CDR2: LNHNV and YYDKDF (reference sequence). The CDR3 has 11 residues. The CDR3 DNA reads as TGTGCCACCAGCGCCCGAGATGAGCAGTTCTTC. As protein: CATSARDEQFF.

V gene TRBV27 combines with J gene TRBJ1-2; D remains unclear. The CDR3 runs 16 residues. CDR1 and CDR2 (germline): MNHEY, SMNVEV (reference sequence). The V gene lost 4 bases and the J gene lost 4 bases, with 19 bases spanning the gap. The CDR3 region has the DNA TGTGCCAGCAGTTCCCGGGAGGGTGCAAACTTCTATGGCTACACCTTC. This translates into CASSSREGANFYGYTF.

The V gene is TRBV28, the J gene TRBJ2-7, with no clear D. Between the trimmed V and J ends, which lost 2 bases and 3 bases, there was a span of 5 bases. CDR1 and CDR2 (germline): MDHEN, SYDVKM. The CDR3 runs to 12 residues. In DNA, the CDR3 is TGTGCCAGCAGTTTAGGCAACTACGAGCAGTACTTC. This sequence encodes CASSLGNYEQYF.

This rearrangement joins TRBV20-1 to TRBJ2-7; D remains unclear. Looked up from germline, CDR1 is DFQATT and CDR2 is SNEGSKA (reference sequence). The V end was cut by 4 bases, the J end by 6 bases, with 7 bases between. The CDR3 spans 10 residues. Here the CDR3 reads CSATESEQYF. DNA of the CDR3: TGCAGTGCTACGGAATCCGAGCAGTACTTC.

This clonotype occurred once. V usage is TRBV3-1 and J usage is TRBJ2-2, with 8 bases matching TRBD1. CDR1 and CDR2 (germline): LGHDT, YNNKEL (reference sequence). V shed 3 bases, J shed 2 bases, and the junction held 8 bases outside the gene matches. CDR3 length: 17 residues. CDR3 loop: CASSHLQGDINTGELFF. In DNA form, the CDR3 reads TGTGCCAGCAGCCACCTACAGGGGGACATAAACACCGGGGAGCTGTTTTTT. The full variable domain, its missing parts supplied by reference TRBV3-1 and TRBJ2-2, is DTAVSQTPKYLVTQMGNDKSIKCEQNLGHDTMYWYKQDSKKFLKIMFSYNNKELIINETVPNRFSPKSPDKAHLNLHINSLELGDSAVYFCASSHLQGDINTGELFFGEGSRLTVL.

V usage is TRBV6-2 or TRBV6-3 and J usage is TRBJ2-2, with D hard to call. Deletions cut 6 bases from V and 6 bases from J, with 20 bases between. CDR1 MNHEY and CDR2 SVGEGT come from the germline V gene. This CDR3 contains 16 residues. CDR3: CASSNSGAHPPGELFF. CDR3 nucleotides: TGTGCCAGCAGCAACTCTGGAGCCCACCCCCCCGGGGAGCTGTTTTTT.

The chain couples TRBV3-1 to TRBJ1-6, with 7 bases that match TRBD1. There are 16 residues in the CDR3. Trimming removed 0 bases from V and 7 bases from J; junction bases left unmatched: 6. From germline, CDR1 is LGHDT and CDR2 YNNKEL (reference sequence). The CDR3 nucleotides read TGTGCCAGCAGCCAAGAGACGGACAGGATCAATTCACCCCTCCACTTT. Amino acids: CASSQETDRINSPLHF.

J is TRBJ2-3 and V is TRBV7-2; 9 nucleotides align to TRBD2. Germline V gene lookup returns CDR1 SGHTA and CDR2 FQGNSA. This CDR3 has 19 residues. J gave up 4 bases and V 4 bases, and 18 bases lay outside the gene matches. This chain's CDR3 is CASSYLRSGTSLEADTQYF. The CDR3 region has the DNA TGTGCCAGCAGCTACCTACGATCCGGGACTAGCTTAGAAGCAGATACGCAGTATTTT.

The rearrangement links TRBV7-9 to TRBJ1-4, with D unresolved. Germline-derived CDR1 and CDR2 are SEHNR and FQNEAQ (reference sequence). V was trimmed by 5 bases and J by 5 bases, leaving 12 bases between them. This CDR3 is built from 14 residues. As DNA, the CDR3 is TGTGCCAGCAGCCGGGCCTTGGCCAATGAAAAACTGTTTTTT. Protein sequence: CASSRALANEKLFF.

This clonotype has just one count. Here the CDR3 DNA reads TGTGCCAGCAGCTTCGCAGGGCTACACGAGCAGTACTTC. Translated: CASSFAGLHEQYF. V is TRBV7-2 and J is TRBJ2-7; maybe TRBD1 (5 bases). This CDR3 region has 13 residues. The germline V and J ends were trimmed by 3 bases and 5 bases, with 11 bases remaining between them. The germline V gene encodes CDR1 SGHTA and CDR2 FQGNSA.

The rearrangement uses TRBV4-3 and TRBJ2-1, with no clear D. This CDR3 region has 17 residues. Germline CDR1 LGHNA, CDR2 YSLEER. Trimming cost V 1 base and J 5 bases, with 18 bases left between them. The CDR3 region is CASSQGLLRLGNNEQFF. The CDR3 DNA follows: TGCGCCAGCAGCCAAGGTTTACTGAGGTTGGGAAACAATGAGCAGTTCTTC.

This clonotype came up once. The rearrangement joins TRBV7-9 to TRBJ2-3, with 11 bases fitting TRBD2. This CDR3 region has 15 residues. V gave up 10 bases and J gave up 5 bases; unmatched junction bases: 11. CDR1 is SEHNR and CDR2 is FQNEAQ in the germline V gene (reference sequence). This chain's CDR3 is CATSGTSGPEDTQYF. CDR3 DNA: TGTGCCACCTCCGGGACTAGCGGCCCGGAAGATACGCAGTATTTT.

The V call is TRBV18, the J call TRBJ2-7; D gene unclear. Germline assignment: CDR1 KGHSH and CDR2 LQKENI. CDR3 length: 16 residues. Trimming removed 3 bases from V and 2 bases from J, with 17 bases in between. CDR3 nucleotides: TGTGCCAGCTCACCCGCAGCACGGTCTGACCCCTACGAGCAGTACTTC. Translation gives CASSPAARSDPYEQYF.

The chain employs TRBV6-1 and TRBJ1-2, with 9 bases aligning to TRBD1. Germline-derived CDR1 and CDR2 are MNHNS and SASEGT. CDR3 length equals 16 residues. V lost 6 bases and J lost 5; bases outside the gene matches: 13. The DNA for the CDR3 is TGTGCCAGCAGCCTACAGACCGGGACAGGGAGATATGGCTACACCTTC. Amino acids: CASSLQTGTGRYGYTF.

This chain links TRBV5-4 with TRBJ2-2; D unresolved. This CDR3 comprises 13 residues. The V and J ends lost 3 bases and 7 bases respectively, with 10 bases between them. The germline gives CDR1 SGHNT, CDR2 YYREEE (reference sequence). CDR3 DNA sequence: TGTGCCAGCAGCTCAATAGCTGACGGGGAGCTGTTTTTT. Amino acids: CASSSIADGELFF.

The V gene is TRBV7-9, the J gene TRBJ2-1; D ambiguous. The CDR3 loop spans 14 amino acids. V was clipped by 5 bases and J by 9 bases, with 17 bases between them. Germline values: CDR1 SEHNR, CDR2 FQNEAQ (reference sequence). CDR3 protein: CASSTALEGGEQFF. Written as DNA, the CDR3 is TGTGCCAGCAGCACGGCTCTAGAAGGCGGTGAGCAGTTCTTC.

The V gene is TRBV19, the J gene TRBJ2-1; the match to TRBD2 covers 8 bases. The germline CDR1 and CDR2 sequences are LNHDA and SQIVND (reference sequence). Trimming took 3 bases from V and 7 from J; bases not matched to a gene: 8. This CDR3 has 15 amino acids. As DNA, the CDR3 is TGTGCCAGTAGTATTACGGGGGGGGCCTGGAATGAGCAGTTCTTC. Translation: CASSITGGAWNEQFF.

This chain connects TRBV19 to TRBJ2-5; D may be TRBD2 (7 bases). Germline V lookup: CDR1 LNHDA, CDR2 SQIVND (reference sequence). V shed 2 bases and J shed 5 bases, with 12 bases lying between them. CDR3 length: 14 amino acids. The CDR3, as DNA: TGTGCCAGTAGTATATGGGGGGGGCGTGAGACCCAGTACTTC. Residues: CASSIWGGRETQYF.

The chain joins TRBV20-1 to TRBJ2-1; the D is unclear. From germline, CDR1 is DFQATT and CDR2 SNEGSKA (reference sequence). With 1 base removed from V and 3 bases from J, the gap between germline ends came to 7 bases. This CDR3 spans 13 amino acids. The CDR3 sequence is CSARVPIYNEQFF. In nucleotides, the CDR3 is TGCAGTGCTAGAGTTCCGATCTACAATGAGCAGTTCTTC.